Reported below is one T cell receptor beta chain. Its antigen is not known. Exclusion of a patient followed from autoimmune disease history or systemic immunosuppression. The entry originates in a study of OX40 agonist ivuxolimab in advanced cancers. Repertoires were generated with immunoSEQ multiplex PCR, while TCRdb's copy carries only in-frame clones and drops some. The sample holds 30,000 to 40,000 clones, about 84% seen once. The CDR3 contains 15 residues. V shed 5 bases, J shed 7 bases, and the junction held 11 bases outside the gene matches. Germline loops: CDR1 SEHNR, CDR2 FQNEAQ (reference sequence). Study-wide points: At 0.1 to 3.0 mg/kg and by week 6, CD4+ and CD8+ T cells in the blood had expanded clonally.

The sequencing used CD4+ or CD8+ T cells sorted from blood, collected in a trial of the OX40 agonist ivuxolimab. The receptor was isolated from an adult with an advanced solid tumor such as melanoma, head and neck, liver or kidney cancer. The chain combines TRBV7-9 with TRBJ2-4, with TRBD2 identical over 7 bases. The CDR3 reads CASSPPRRGVNIQYF. CDR3 sequence (DNA): TGTGCCAGCAGCCCCCCCCGTCGGGGGGTTAACATTCAGTACTTC.